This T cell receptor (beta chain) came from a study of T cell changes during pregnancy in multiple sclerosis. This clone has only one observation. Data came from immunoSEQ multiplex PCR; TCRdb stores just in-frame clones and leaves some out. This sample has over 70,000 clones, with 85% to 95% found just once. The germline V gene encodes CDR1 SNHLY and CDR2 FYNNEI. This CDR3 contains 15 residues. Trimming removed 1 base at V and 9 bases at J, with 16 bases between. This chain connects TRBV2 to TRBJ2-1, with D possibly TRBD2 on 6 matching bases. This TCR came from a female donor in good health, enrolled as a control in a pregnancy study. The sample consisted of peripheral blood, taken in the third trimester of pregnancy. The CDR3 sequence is CASSEDRLGISEQFF. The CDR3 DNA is TGTGCCAGCAGTGAAGACCGACTAGGGATTTCTGAGCAGTTCTTC.